One sample yielded the 8 T cell receptor beta chains listed below, sequenced in a study of cytomegalovirus exposure and HLA in healthy donors. PCR involved 60 Vbeta and 13 Jbeta primers. Only in-frame clones appear in the TCRdb table, and some are missing; sequencing was by immunoSEQ multiplex PCR. The sample holds over 65,000 clones, roughly 75% seen once. The sample comprised PBMCs. The origin of the receptors is a middle-aged woman in good health and CMV-seronegative.

This clone is a singleton in its sample. The chain joins TRBV4-3 to TRBJ1-2, with D perhaps TRBD1 (5 bases). CDR3 length: 15 amino acids. V gave up 0 bases and J gave up 3 bases, with 11 bases separating them. The germline CDR1 and CDR2 sequences are LGHNA and YSLEER. The CDR3 loop is CASSQDRAGHYGYTF. The CDR3 bases are TGCGCCAGCAGCCAAGATAGAGCAGGGCACTATGGCTACACCTTC.

The chain recombines TRBV7-9 with TRBJ2-1; the match to TRBD2 covers 13 bases. Trimming at V came to 4 bases and at J to 8 bases, leaving 5 bases not matched to a gene. This CDR3 has 15 amino acids. Germline values: CDR1 SEHNR, CDR2 FQNEAQ (reference sequence). In nucleotides, the CDR3 is TGTGCCAGCAGCTCAGGACTAGCGGGAGTATATGAGCAGTTCTTC. Protein sequence: CASSSGLAGVYEQFF.

The rearrangement uses TRBV6-6 and TRBJ2-7; TRBD2 matches 7 bases. The CDR3 consists of 15 residues. With V trimmed by 5 bases and J by 6 bases, 13 bases remained unmatched. Germline loops: CDR1 MNHNY, CDR2 SVGAGI (reference sequence). The CDR3 nucleotides are TGTGCCAGCAGTCCCGAGTTGGGTGGGGAGGGCGAGCAGTACTTC. This gives the protein CASSPELGGEGEQYF.

The chain is built from TRBV11-3 and TRBJ2-7, with TRBD2 as a possible D gene (5 bases). The CDR3 has 13 residues. CDR1 SGHNT and CDR2 YENEEA come from the germline V gene. V was pared by 5 bases and J by 7 bases, with 15 bases between. The CDR3 sequence is CASSVVTTGEQYF. CDR3 nucleotides: TGTGCCAGCAGCGTAGTCACGACGGGGGAGCAGTACTTC.

V gene TRBV5-1 combines with J gene TRBJ2-7; TRBD1 might be the D (5 bases). CDR1 is SGHRS and CDR2 is YFSETQ in the germline V gene. CDR3 length: 13 residues. The V end was cut by 4 bases, the J end by 2 bases, with 10 bases between. The CDR3 spells CASSLPTAYEQYF. The DNA for the CDR3 is TGCGCCAGCAGCCTGCCGACAGCCTACGAGCAGTACTTC.

The chain is built from TRBV30 and TRBJ1-1; possibly TRBD1 for D (5 bases). Trimming removed 0 bases from V and 11 bases from J, with 13 bases in between. The CDR3 runs 12 residues. Germline values: CDR1 GTSNPN, CDR2 SVGIG (reference sequence). The CDR3 reads CAWSVVQGGAFF. The CDR3 DNA is TGTGCCTGGAGTGTAGTCCAGGGAGGGGCTTTCTTT.

V and J are TRBV6-4 and TRBJ2-2, with D perhaps matching TRBD2 (5 bases). Per germline, CDR1 MRHNA and CDR2 SNTAGT. This CDR3 is built from 13 residues. V lost 3 bases to trimming and J lost 3 bases, with 5 bases between them. The CDR3 DNA follows: TGTGCCAGCAGTGAAGCGGACACCGGGGAGCTGTTTTTT. Translated: CASSEADTGELFF.

The J gene is TRBJ1-3, the V gene TRBV5-1, with D maybe TRBD1 (5 bases). There are 16 residues in the CDR3. Trimming removed 3 bases at V and 3 bases at J, with 16 bases between. Germline V gene lookup returns CDR1 SGHRS and CDR2 YFSETQ. In DNA form, the CDR3 reads TGCGCCAGCAGCTCATCACAGGTGAAGGTTGGAAACACCATATATTTT. It encodes CASSSSQVKVGNTIYF.